This passage covers 27 T cell receptor beta chains from one sample sequenced in a study of graft-versus-host responses after intestinal transplantation. No cognate antigen is known for these TCRs. Profiled with immunoSEQ multiplex PCR; TCRdb holds only in-frame clones, not every one. This table has tens of thousands of clones, about 93% appearing once. The material sequenced was unstimulated CD8+ T cells sorted from spleen or lymph node cells, taken before intestinal transplant. The receptor set was obtained from a human donor who received an intestinal transplant.

This rearrangement joins TRBV7-3 to TRBJ2-1; D unclear. The ends were cut back, 1 base at V and 2 bases at J, with 3 bases in the middle. Germline V CDR1 and CDR2: SGHTA, FQGTGA. The CDR3 is 13 residues long. CDR3 loop: CASSLIPYNEQFF. CDR3 DNA: TGTGCCAGCAGCTTAATCCCCTACAATGAGCAGTTCTTC.

The chain is built from TRBV29-1 and TRBJ2-3; 12 nucleotides line up with TRBD1. J lost 0 bases, V lost 2 bases, and 12 bases had no gene match. CDR3 size: 19 residues. CDR1 is SQVTM, CDR2 ANQGSEA, per germline. The CDR3 DNA sequence: TGCAGCGTTGAATGGTGGGACAGGGGGCCCCCGGCAAGCACAGATACGCAGTATTTT. It codes for CSVEWWDRGPPASTDTQYF.

This clone was recorded only once. V gene TRBV7-6 combines with J gene TRBJ1-5; tentatively, D is TRBD1 (5 bases). Germline lookup yields CDR1 SGHVS and CDR2 FNYEAQ. Trimming pared 2 bases from V and 6 bases from J, leaving 8 bases between. This CDR3 is built from 13 residues. CDR3 coding DNA: TGTGCCAGCAGCTTATCAGGGATTCAGCCCCAGCATTTT. This sequence encodes CASSLSGIQPQHF.

The rearrangement joins TRBV30 to TRBJ2-7; 7 bases match TRBD1. Germline values: CDR1 GTSNPN, CDR2 SVGIG (reference sequence). V was clipped by 4 bases and J by 7 bases; unmatched bases: 13. The CDR3 spans 14 residues. In nucleotides, the CDR3 is TGTGCCTGGACTCAATCAGGGACAGACCTTGAGCAGTACTTC. Its translation: CAWTQSGTDLEQYF. The whole variable domain, remainder taken from reference TRBV30 and TRBJ2-7, is SQTIHQWPATLVQPVGSPLSLECTVEGTSNPNLYWYRQAAGRGLQLLFYSVGIGQISSEVPQNLSASRPQDRQFILSSKKLLLSDSGFYLCAWTQSGTDLEQYFGPGTRLTVT.

The rearrangement links TRBV6-5 to TRBJ2-7; D possibly corresponds to TRBD1 (5 bases). There are 13 residues in the CDR3. Germline-derived CDR1 and CDR2 are MNHEY and SVGAGI. V lost 5 bases to trimming and J lost 6 bases, with 14 bases between them. In DNA form, the CDR3 reads TGTGCCAGCAGTGAAGTCAGGGTGGGCGAGCAGTACTTC. As protein: CASSEVRVGEQYF.

This clone was counted a few times. The chain combines TRBV7-2 with TRBJ1-2, with TRBD1 as a possible D gene (5 bases). Germline V gene lookup returns CDR1 SGHTA and CDR2 FQGNSA. V lost 0 bases and J 4 bases, leaving 18 bases between the germline ends. The CDR3 contains 17 residues. CDR3 protein: CASSLAGQGAKGYGYTF. CDR3 nucleotides: TGTGCCAGCAGCTTAGCGGGGCAGGGTGCCAAGGGCTATGGCTACACCTTC.

This rearrangement joins TRBV4-1 to TRBJ2-7; TRBD2 agrees at 9 bases. CDR3 length: 13 residues. Unmatched junction bases numbered 2, after V lost 4 bases and J lost 4 bases. CDR1 is MGHRA and CDR2 is YSYEKL in the germline V gene. As DNA, the CDR3 is TGCGCCAGCAGCCCTAGCGGGATATACGAGCAGTACTTC. Translated: CASSPSGIYEQYF.

This rearrangement joins TRBV4-2 to TRBJ1-2, with a weak D call TRBD1 (5 bases). Trimming removed 3 bases from V and 4 bases from J, with 24 bases in between. Germline CDR1 is LGHNA and CDR2 is YNFKEQ. This CDR3 region has 18 residues. The CDR3 region has the DNA TGTGCCAGCAGCCATCAGGACAAGGTCCTACTCGGGGGCTATGGCTACACCTTC. Protein sequence: CASSHQDKVLLGGYGYTF.

This chain connects TRBV4-2 to TRBJ2-5; D not certain. CDR1 and CDR2 (germline): LGHNA, YNFKEQ. This CDR3 spans 18 amino acids. Between the trimmed V and J ends, which lost 0 bases and 0 bases, there was a span of 17 bases. The CDR3 spells CASSQEYPTERNQETQYF. The DNA for the CDR3 is TGTGCCAGCAGCCAAGAGTACCCCACGGAGAGAAACCAAGAGACCCAGTACTTC.

The J gene is TRBJ2-7, the V gene TRBV27; possibly TRBD1 or TRBD2 for D (6 bases each). This CDR3 is built from 16 residues. Trimming took off 5 bases at V and 2 bases at J, with 19 bases between the two ends. Germline CDR1 and CDR2: MNHEY and SMNVEV (reference sequence). CDR3 loop: CASSLRGRRRAYEQYF. The CDR3 DNA is TGTGCCAGCAGTCTCCGGGGGCGGAGAAGGGCCTACGAGCAGTACTTC.

The V and J genes are TRBV28 and TRBJ2-1; the match to TRBD1 covers 7 bases. The CDR3 length is 15 residues. Germline CDR1 reads MDHEN; CDR2 reads SYDVKM. With 5 bases clipped from V and 2 bases from J, the junction kept 6 bases outside the gene matches. CDR3 DNA sequence: TGTGCCAGCAGTACTGGGACAGCCCCCTACAATGAGCAGTTCTTC. This codes for CASSTGTAPYNEQFF.

The chain couples TRBV2 to TRBJ2-7; either TRBD1 or TRBD2 may fit D (5 bases each). CDR3 length: 13 amino acids. Germline CDR1 and CDR2: SNHLY and FYNNEI. Deletions cut 3 bases from V and 3 bases from J, with 9 bases between. DNA for the CDR3: TGTGCCAGCAGTGACAGGGAGAGCTACGAGCAGTACTTC. It translates to CASSDRESYEQYF. The full variable domain, in which reference TRBV2 and TRBJ2-7 provide the parts outside the CDR3, is EPEVTQTPSHQVTQMGQEVILRCVPISNHLYFYWYRQILGQKVEFLVSFYNNEISEKSEIFDDQFSVERPDGSNFTLKIRSTKLEDSAMYFCASSDRESYEQYFGPGTRLTVT.

CDR3 amino acids: CASSQSLAGSRIYEQYF. The CDR3, as DNA: TGCGCCAGCAGTCAATCGTTGGCAGGCTCGCGTATTTACGAGCAGTACTTC. This chain uses TRBV23-1 with TRBJ2-7; no reliable D call. TRBV23-1 has ORF status, its function being uncertain. The CDR3 is 17 amino acids. V lost 0 bases to trimming and J lost 4 bases, with 19 bases between them.

The chain employs TRBV4-2 and TRBJ2-1; 13 bases fit TRBD2. This CDR3 is 16 amino acids long. Germline loops: CDR1 LGHNA, CDR2 YNFKEQ. J was trimmed by 8 bases and V by 0 bases; bases with no gene match: 4. In nucleotides, the CDR3 is TGTGCCAGCAGCCAAGAAGTACTAGCGGGAGGGGATGAGCAGTTCTTC. This gives the protein CASSQEVLAGGDEQFF.

This chain connects TRBV7-2 to TRBJ2-7; the D is unclear. The V gene lost 6 bases and the J gene lost 3 bases, with 6 bases spanning the gap. Germline assignment: CDR1 SGHTA and CDR2 FQGNSA. This CDR3 comprises 11 residues. The CDR3 sequence: CASSSYYEQYF. Here the CDR3 DNA reads TGTGCCAGCAGTTCGTACTACGAGCAGTACTTC.

The gene calls are TRBV5-5 and TRBJ2-3; D is unclear. The CDR3 has 15 amino acids. Germline V CDR1 and CDR2: SGHKS, YYEKEE (reference sequence). Trimming pared 0 bases from V and 0 bases from J, leaving 8 bases between. The CDR3 coding sequence is TGTGCCAGCAGCTTGGGGGGAACTAGCACAGATACGCAGTATTTT. Translated, it gives CASSLGGTSTDTQYF.

This rearrangement joins TRBV5-1 to TRBJ2-1, with D possibly being TRBD1 (6 bases). Germline CDR1 SGHRS, CDR2 YFSETQ. V was clipped by 1 base and J by 5 bases, with 16 bases between them. The CDR3 runs to 16 residues. CDR3 coding DNA: TGCGCCAGCAGCTTGCCCAGGGCAGGGGACCACAATGAGCAGTTCTTC. Its translation: CASSLPRAGDHNEQFF.

The V call is TRBV27, the J call TRBJ1-5; possibly TRBD1 for D (5 bases). CDR3 length: 14 residues. CDR1 and CDR2 from the germline V gene are MNHEY and SMNVEV (reference sequence). V was trimmed by 5 bases and J by 4 bases, leaving 12 bases between them. The CDR3 loop is CASSRDSGNQPQHF. The CDR3 DNA follows: TGTGCCAGCAGTCGAGACAGCGGAAATCAGCCCCAGCATTTT.

This clone has just one count. The J gene is TRBJ2-2, the V gene TRBV6-4, with a tentative D call TRBD1 (6 bases). V was clipped by 8 bases and J by 7 bases, with 14 bases between them. The CDR3 spans 13 residues. The germline CDR1 and CDR2 sequences are MRHNA and SNTAGT. The CDR3 nucleotides are TGTGCCAGCCGGAACAGGGCCAACGGGGAGCTGTTTTTT. Amino acids: CASRNRANGELFF.

The chain carries TRBV29-1 and TRBJ2-3, with TRBD1 as a possible D gene (5 bases). Germline V gives CDR1 SQVTM, CDR2 ANQGSEA. The V end lost 1 base, the J end lost 2 bases, and 13 bases lay between the germline ends. This CDR3 has 15 amino acids. CDR3 nucleotide sequence: TGCAGCGTTGAAGGGGGCAAGGGATACACAGATACGCAGTATTTT. This gives the protein CSVEGGKGYTDTQYF.

The gene calls are TRBV4-1 and TRBJ2-7; 7 bases are a match to TRBD1. Trimming took 3 bases from V and 3 from J; bases not matched to a gene: 8. The CDR3 extends over 15 amino acids. In germline, CDR1 is MGHRA, CDR2 YSYEKL. CDR3 sequence (DNA): TGCGCCAGCAGCCACCCCACGGGACAGTACTACGAGCAGTACTTC. Encoded protein: CASSHPTGQYYEQYF.

The chain uses TRBV5-1 and TRBJ2-1, with TRBD2 matching 10 bases. Germline lookup yields CDR1 SGHRS and CDR2 YFSETQ. V lost 0 bases and J lost 0; bases outside the gene matches: 9. This CDR3 contains 19 residues. Here the CDR3 DNA reads TGCGCCAGCAGCTTGGAGCTAGCGGGAGCCCCCAGCTCCTACAATGAGCAGTTCTTC. Translation gives CASSLELAGAPSSYNEQFF.

J is TRBJ1-5 and V is TRBV28; D unresolved. Germline V gene sequence: CDR1 MDHEN, CDR2 SYDVKM. This CDR3 has 15 amino acids. Trimming left V 5 bases short and J 0 bases short, with 11 bases between. The CDR3 region is CASSPGGVSNQPQHF. The CDR3 bases are TGTGCCAGCAGTCCCGGTGGGGTTAGCAATCAGCCCCAGCATTTT.

V and J are TRBV6-6 and TRBJ1-3; tentative D call: TRBD1 (5 bases). The V gene's germline CDR1 is MNHNY and CDR2 SVGAGI (reference sequence). V was pared by 0 bases and J by 7 bases, with 13 bases between. This CDR3 contains 15 residues. The CDR3 nucleotides are TGTGCCAGCAGTTACTCGATGAGTCCAGGGAACACCATATATTTT. Translation: CASSYSMSPGNTIYF.

The chain links TRBV13 to TRBJ2-3; maybe TRBD2 (5 bases). Per germline, CDR1 PRHDT and CDR2 FYEKMQ (reference sequence). This CDR3 comprises 14 residues. V was cut by 5 bases and J by 1 base, with 10 bases left in between. CDR3 protein: CASSHERGTDTQYF. CDR3 bases: TGTGCCAGCAGCCATGAGAGGGGCACAGATACGCAGTATTTT.

This sequence joins TRBV5-1 and TRBJ1-2; 9 bases are shared with TRBD1. Germline-derived CDR1 and CDR2 are SGHRS and YFSETQ. The V and J ends lost 4 bases and 4 bases, in that order; junction bases with no gene match: 11. The CDR3 totals 16 residues. CDR3 sequence reads: CASSSNPGQGSYGYTF. CDR3 in DNA: TGCGCCAGCAGCAGCAACCCGGGACAGGGTTCCTATGGCTACACCTTC. Full variable domain (rest looked up from reference TRBV5-1 and TRBJ1-2): KAGVTQTPRYLIKTRGQQVTLSCSPISGHRSVSWYQQTPGQGLQFLFEYFSETQRNKGNFPGRFSGRQFSNSRSEMNVSTLELGDSALYLCASSSNPGQGSYGYTFGSGTRLTVV.

The chain couples TRBV5-4 to TRBJ1-2, with a tentative D call TRBD1 (5 bases). V lost 5 bases and J 0 bases, leaving 11 bases between the germline ends. Germline V gene lookup returns CDR1 SGHNT and CDR2 YYREEE (reference sequence). The CDR3 loop spans 14 amino acids. CDR3 coding DNA: TGTGCCAGCAGAGAGCAGGGACCTAACTATGGCTACACCTTC. This gives the protein CASREQGPNYGYTF.